Shown below are 9 T cell receptor beta chains from a single sample sequenced in a study of blood T cells in healthy people across ages. Next came a second PCR, run for about 7 to 12 cycles, which used a sample-barcoded 5' primer along with a J-beta primer mix. From the 5' RACE reads, TCRdb called clonotypes with MiXCR, one entry per CDR3 protein. The sample comprises about 1.1 million distinct CDR3 sequences, 35% to 45% of which are singletons, and roughly 13% rests with the top ten. The sequenced material came from blood. The receptors were sampled from a man aged 18 to 30 in good health.

This clonotype was detected a few times. The chain carries TRBV7-2 and TRBJ2-1; 7 positions match TRBD2. The V segment lost 2 bases and the J segment 1 base; nucleotides outside the gene matches: 8. Germline CDR1 SGHTA, CDR2 FQGNSA. The CDR3 covers 17 residues. The chain's CDR3 is CASSLSITGGSYNEQFF. The CDR3, as DNA: TGTGCCAGCAGCTTAAGTATAACGGGGGGTTCCTACAATGAGCAGTTCTTC.

In its sample, this clonotype was seen a few times. The J gene is TRBJ2-5, the V gene TRBV7-2; 10 bases fit TRBD2. CDR1 SGHTA and CDR2 FQGNSA come from the germline V gene. After removal of 2 bases from V and 5 bases from J, the junction contained 14 bases not matched to a gene. CDR3 length equals 18 residues. In DNA form, the CDR3 reads TGTGCCAGCAGCTTATCCCCAACTAGCGGGGTAGCAACGGAGACCCAGTACTTC. Its protein product is CASSLSPTSGVATETQYF.

This clonotype was counted only a few times. This chain connects TRBV20-1 to TRBJ2-3; D tentatively fits TRBD1 or TRBD2 (5 bases each). The CDR3 loop spans 11 amino acids. Per germline, CDR1 DFQATT and CDR2 SNEGSKA (reference sequence). V shed 5 bases and J shed 7 bases, with 10 bases lying between them. The CDR3 here is CSAWDRNTQYF. CDR3 sequence (DNA): TGCAGTGCTTGGGACCGAAATACGCAGTATTTT.

The chain is built from TRBV7-2 and TRBJ2-5; D remains ambiguous. This CDR3 is 19 amino acids long. Germline CDR1 reads SGHTA; CDR2 reads FQGNSA. The V end lost 5 bases, the J end lost 4 bases, and 29 bases lay between the germline ends. CDR3 coding DNA: TGTGCCAGCAGCCCCAGTATAGGGCAGCTGTTTACTACCCCAGAGACCCAGTACTTC. Its protein is CASSPSIGQLFTTPETQYF.

The rearrangement links TRBV7-3 to TRBJ2-1, with D perhaps TRBD2 (5 bases). The CDR3 consists of 16 residues. Germline V gives CDR1 SGHTA, CDR2 FQGTGA. V was clipped by 5 bases and J by 9 bases, with 23 bases between them. This CDR3 is CASSIGIPLGIGEQFF. The CDR3 region has the DNA TGTGCCAGCAGCATCGGGATCCCCTTAGGGATCGGTGAGCAGTTCTTC.

The rearrangement links TRBV9 to TRBJ2-7; 8 bases are a match to TRBD1. This CDR3 has 16 amino acids. Germline CDR1 SGDLS, CDR2 YYNGEE. With 2 bases clipped from V and 3 bases from J, the junction kept 10 bases outside the gene matches. CDR3 protein: CASSVNPDREDYEQYF. CDR3 DNA: TGTGCCAGCAGCGTCAATCCGGACAGGGAGGACTACGAGCAGTACTTC.

This chain joins TRBV20-1 and TRBJ2-5; TRBD1 matches 7 bases. In germline, CDR1 is DFQATT, CDR2 SNEGSKA (reference sequence). V lost 3 bases and J lost 2; bases outside the gene matches: 6. The CDR3 totals 14 residues. The CDR3 here is CSASVVRGQETQYF. For the CDR3, the DNA is TGCAGTGCTAGTGTGGTCAGGGGGCAAGAGACCCAGTACTTC.

The gene calls are TRBV20-1 and TRBJ1-1; D is undetermined. This CDR3 is 16 amino acids long. V lost 1 base to trimming and J lost 5 bases, with 20 bases between them. Germline loops: CDR1 DFQATT, CDR2 SNEGSKA (reference sequence). The CDR3 protein is CSARAYRGRVRTEAFF. CDR3 nucleotides: TGCAGTGCTAGAGCATACAGAGGCAGAGTAAGGACTGAAGCTTTCTTT.

The chain employs TRBV5-6 and TRBJ2-1, with D hard to call. The CDR3 runs 12 residues. Germline CDR1 is SGHDT and CDR2 is YYEEEE. V lost 0 bases, J lost 8 bases, and 6 bases lay in between. This CDR3 is CASSLAADEQFF. The CDR3 DNA is TGTGCCAGCAGCTTGGCCGCCGATGAGCAGTTCTTC.